Below, 30 T cell receptor beta chains from the same sample are listed, as sequenced in a study of T cells after yellow fever vaccination. TCRdb recomputed calls from the 5' RACE reads with MiXCR, one row per CDR3 protein. The data show 100,000 to 150,000 distinct CDR3 sequences, roughly 15% seen once. The specimen was CD8+ T cells sorted from PBMCs, collected 5 days after the yellow fever booster vaccination. The source is a young man who received the YFV17D yellow fever vaccine.

This clonotype ranks as large. The chain recombines TRBV5-1 with TRBJ2-2; D uncertain. Germline values: CDR1 SGHRS, CDR2 YFSETQ. CDR3 length equals 14 residues. V was shortened by 4 bases and J by 1 base, with 8 bases between the two germline ends. Here the CDR3 reads CASSPGMNTGELFF. The CDR3 DNA sequence: TGCGCCAGCAGCCCAGGAATGAACACCGGGGAGCTGTTTTTT.

The chain uses TRBV29-1 and TRBJ2-2; D gene unclear. Germline CDR1 SQVTM, CDR2 ANQGSEA. The CDR3 covers 12 residues. The germline V and J ends were trimmed by 7 bases and 6 bases, with 12 bases remaining between them. CDR3 sequence reads: CSAPDGAGELFF. The CDR3 DNA sequence: TGCAGCGCCCCCGATGGGGCCGGGGAGCTGTTTTTT.

In its sample, this clonotype was seen a few times. The V call is TRBV7-9, the J call TRBJ2-1, with D possibly TRBD2 on 7 matching bases. The CDR3 has 13 amino acids. With 10 bases removed from V and 4 bases from J, the gap between germline ends came to 14 bases. Germline-derived CDR1 and CDR2 are SEHNR and FQNEAQ (reference sequence). CDR3 bases: TGTGCCACCCGAAGGGGGGGTTACAATGAGCAGTTCTTC. This sequence encodes CATRRGGYNEQFF.

This chain joins TRBV19 and TRBJ1-5, with D unresolved. Germline values: CDR1 LNHDA, CDR2 SQIVND (reference sequence). The CDR3 runs to 16 residues. V was trimmed by 3 bases and J by 0 bases, leaving 12 bases between them. The CDR3, as DNA: TGTGCCAGTAGTATGGTGTCCCTCGGTAGCAATCAGCCCCAGCATTTT. This encodes CASSMVSLGSNQPQHF.

Of note for this clonotype: A read error is possible here, since a much larger clone lies one base away. Written as DNA, the CDR3 is TGTGCCAGCAGTGAAGGGTTGGGGGTAGCCCTAGCCAAAAAAATTCAGTACTTC. This codes for CASSEGLGVALAKKIQYF. The chain couples TRBV2 to TRBJ2-4; D might be TRBD1 or TRBD2, each matching 5 bases. This CDR3 has 18 residues. Germline-derived CDR1 and CDR2 are SNHLY and FYNNEI.

This sequence joins TRBV7-6 and TRBJ2-3; 9 bases are shared with TRBD1. Germline CDR1 reads SGHVS; CDR2 reads FNYEAQ. The CDR3 runs 14 residues. The junction had 3 bases not matched to a gene; V was cut back by 5 bases and J by 3 bases. Here the CDR3 DNA reads TGTGCCAGCAGCCTCGGGACAGGGACAGATACGCAGTATTTT. It translates to CASSLGTGTDTQYF.

This clonotype was seen more than once but under ten times. The chain links TRBV27 to TRBJ2-7, with 8 bases identical to TRBD2. CDR1 is MNHEY, CDR2 SMNVEV, per germline (reference sequence). J was trimmed by 4 bases and V by 6 bases; bases with no gene match: 11. The CDR3 covers 15 residues. The CDR3 loop is CASRLGAGAAYEQYV. The CDR3 nucleotides read TGTGCCAGCAGACTAGGAGCGGGGGCCGCTTACGAGCAGTACGTC.

CDR3 loop: CASSRPSGGAPDTQYF. The CDR3 DNA reads as TGTGCCAGCAGCCGACCTAGCGGGGGGGCTCCAGATACGCAGTATTTT. V gene TRBV7-8 combines with J gene TRBJ2-3; 12 bases align to TRBD2. The trim removed 5 bases at V and 4 bases at J, leaving 7 bases unmatched. This CDR3 is 16 amino acids long. CDR1 SGHVS and CDR2 FQNEAQ come from the germline V gene.

This clonotype was observed a handful of times. This chain uses TRBV20-1 with TRBJ2-2; D remains ambiguous. Trimming removed 0 bases from V and 6 bases from J, with 8 bases in between. CDR1 and CDR2 (germline): DFQATT, SNEGSKA (reference sequence). CDR3 size: 13 residues. The CDR3: CSARDLYSGELFF. CDR3 coding DNA: TGCAGTGCTAGAGATTTATATTCCGGGGAGCTGTTTTTT.

The chain employs TRBV7-2 and TRBJ2-1; 8 nucleotides match TRBD1. Germline V gene data show CDR1 as SGHTA and CDR2 as FQGNSA. V shed 5 bases, J shed 2 bases, and the junction held 5 bases outside the gene matches. The CDR3 is 15 residues long. The CDR3 coding sequence is TGTGCCAGCAGCCCAGGGGGCGGGACCTACAATGAGCAGTTCTTC. This encodes CASSPGGGTYNEQFF.

V is TRBV4-1 and J is TRBJ2-7, with 7 bases fitting TRBD1. The junction had 6 bases not matched to a gene; V was cut back by 4 bases and J by 3 bases. This CDR3 is built from 14 residues. Germline loops: CDR1 MGHRA, CDR2 YSYEKL. The CDR3 loop is CASSPGQVGYEQYF. CDR3 DNA: TGCGCCAGCAGCCCCGGACAGGTTGGCTACGAGCAGTACTTC.

The V and J genes are TRBV20-1 and TRBJ2-2, with TRBD2 matching over 7 bases. Germline trimming cut 5 bases from V and 1 base from J; bases unmatched to any gene: 1. CDR1 is DFQATT, CDR2 SNEGSKA, per germline (reference sequence). The CDR3 extends over 13 amino acids. Here the CDR3 DNA reads TGCAGTGCTGAGCGGGGGAACACCGGGGAGCTGTTTTTT. Translated: CSAERGNTGELFF.

This clonotype showed up just a few times. The rearrangement uses TRBV20-1 and TRBJ2-2; D could derive from TRBD1 or TRBD2 (5 bases each). The CDR3 totals 16 residues. Per the germline V gene, CDR1 is DFQATT and CDR2 is SNEGSKA (reference sequence). V was trimmed by 4 bases and J by 2 bases, leaving 17 bases between them. CDR3 coding DNA: TGCAGTGCTACCTCCCGGGGACGGGGTAACACCGGGGAGCTGTTTTTT. It yields the protein CSATSRGRGNTGELFF.

The V and J genes are TRBV4-3 and TRBJ2-3; D gene unclear. The CDR3 contains 16 residues. CDR1 LGHNA and CDR2 YSLEER come from the germline V gene. The V end lost 1 base, the J end lost 1 base, and 12 bases lay between the germline ends. The CDR3 DNA reads TGCGCCAGCAGCCAAGCCCCTCGCCCCGGCACAGATACGCAGTATTTT. Translation: CASSQAPRPGTDTQYF.

The chain uses TRBV19 and TRBJ1-5, with D unresolved. The germline gives CDR1 LNHDA, CDR2 SQIVND (reference sequence). V dropped 7 bases and J dropped 0 bases, with 10 bases sitting between them. The CDR3 is 14 amino acids. This chain's CDR3 is CASIGQNSNQPQHF. In nucleotides, the CDR3 is TGTGCCAGTATAGGGCAGAATAGCAATCAGCCCCAGCATTTT.

This clonotype appeared a few times. The J gene is TRBJ2-1, the V gene TRBV7-3, with 12 bases lining up with TRBD1. The trim removed 4 bases at V and 8 bases at J, leaving 9 bases unmatched. The CDR3 spans 16 residues. CDR1 and CDR2 from the germline V gene are SGHTA and FQGTGA. CDR3 residues: CASSSDAGTGGHEQFF. The CDR3 bases are TGTGCCAGCAGCTCCGACGCCGGGACAGGGGGCCATGAGCAGTTCTTC.

This rearrangement joins TRBV7-9 to TRBJ2-7, with D possibly matching TRBD1 (6 bases). In germline, CDR1 is SEHNR, CDR2 FQNEAQ (reference sequence). The CDR3 is 13 amino acids. The V end was cut by 3 bases, the J end by 6 bases, with 12 bases between. The CDR3 region is CASSLSPGVEQYV. The CDR3 DNA is TGTGCCAGCAGCTTGTCCCCAGGGGTCGAGCAGTACGTC.

Many counts were recorded for this clonotype. The chain is built from TRBV7-3 and TRBJ2-1, with 8 bases fitting TRBD1. CDR3 length: 14 residues. Germline CDR1 SGHTA, CDR2 FQGTGA. V was clipped by 5 bases and J by 2 bases; unmatched bases: 2. The CDR3 is CASSVQGAYNEQFF. CDR3 in DNA: TGTGCCAGCAGCGTACAGGGGGCCTACAATGAGCAGTTCTTC.

The J gene is TRBJ1-5, the V gene TRBV10-2, with D maybe TRBD1 (5 bases). The CDR3 contains 16 residues. CDR1 and CDR2 (germline): WSHSY, SAAADI. V was cut by 3 bases and J by 11 bases, with 23 bases left in between. CDR3 sequence reads: CASSDPLGGPSLTQHF. For the CDR3, the DNA is TGCGCCAGCAGTGACCCTCTCGGGGGACCGTCGTTGACCCAGCATTTT.

This sequence joins TRBV4-1 and TRBJ2-3; tentative D call: TRBD2 (5 bases). The CDR3 has 13 amino acids. V lost 3 bases and J 4 bases, leaving 8 bases between the germline ends. CDR1 is MGHRA and CDR2 is YSYEKL in the germline V gene. CDR3 nucleotide sequence: TGCGCCAGCAGCCAGCTAGCTCCAGATACGCAGTATTTT. Translating it yields CASSQLAPDTQYF.

This clonotype was detected only a few times. This chain joins TRBV25-1 and TRBJ2-1; no clear D gene. The CDR3 runs 11 residues. V gave up 4 bases and J gave up 9 bases, with 7 bases separating them. In germline, CDR1 is MGHDK, CDR2 SYGVNS. CDR3 DNA sequence: TGTGCCAGCAGTGCGTTGTTTGAGCAGTTCTTC. This gives the protein CASSALFEQFF.

In this sample, this clonotype turned up a few times. The gene calls are TRBV7-2 and TRBJ2-7; a weak D match, TRBD2 (6 bases). CDR3 length equals 11 residues. Germline V lookup: CDR1 SGHTA, CDR2 FQGNSA. The V end lost 10 bases, the J end lost 1 base, and 8 bases lay between the germline ends. CDR3 protein: CATRESYEQYF. CDR3 DNA sequence: TGTGCCACCCGGGAGTCCTACGAGCAGTACTTC.

This clonotype was recorded many times. The rearrangement links TRBV6-5 to TRBJ2-1, with D possibly being TRBD1 (6 bases). This CDR3 contains 13 residues. V shed 0 bases and J shed 9 bases, with 9 bases lying between them. The V gene's germline CDR1 is MNHEY and CDR2 SVGAGI. In DNA form, the CDR3 reads TGTGCCAGCAGTTACTCGAGGGGGTTTGAGCAGTTCTTC. This translates into CASSYSRGFEQFF.

The chain combines TRBV5-1 with TRBJ2-6; D may be TRBD1 or TRBD2 (5 bases each). The CDR3 runs to 18 residues. Trimming pared 0 bases from V and 0 bases from J, leaving 13 bases between. The germline V gene encodes CDR1 SGHRS and CDR2 YFSETQ. The CDR3 loop is CASSLEAGTRSGANVLTF. The CDR3 nucleotides are TGCGCCAGCAGCTTGGAAGCAGGGACCCGCTCTGGGGCCAACGTCCTGACTTTC.

The chain recombines TRBV5-1 with TRBJ2-1, with TRBD1 matching over 7 bases. The V segment lost 0 bases and the J segment 0 bases; nucleotides outside the gene matches: 9. The CDR3 sequence is 18 residues long. Germline CDR1 SGHRS, CDR2 YFSETQ. CDR3 amino acids: CASSLGRSGGSSYNEQFF. CDR3 DNA: TGCGCCAGCAGCTTGGGAAGATCAGGGGGAAGCTCCTACAATGAGCAGTTCTTC. The full variable domain, completed using reference TRBV5-1 and TRBJ2-1, is KAGVTQTPRYLIKTRGQQVTLSCSPISGHRSVSWYQQTPGQGLQFLFEYFSETQRNKGNFPGRFSGRQFSNSRSEMNVSTLELGDSALYLCASSLGRSGGSSYNEQFFGPGTRLTVL.

This clonotype occurred many times. V is TRBV12-3 or TRBV12-4 and J is TRBJ1-1; D not resolved. Deletions cut 1 base from V and 1 base from J, with 4 bases between. This CDR3 has 13 amino acids. This CDR3 reads CASSLGPNTEAFF. In DNA, the CDR3 is TGTGCCAGCAGTTTAGGACCGAACACTGAAGCTTTCTTT.

In this sample, this clonotype turned up a few times. The gene calls are TRBV2 and TRBJ2-2; maybe TRBD1 (5 bases). The CDR3 runs to 16 residues. Trimming took off 2 bases at V and 1 base at J, with 11 bases between the two ends. The germline CDR1 and CDR2 sequences are SNHLY and FYNNEI. CDR3 coding DNA: TGTGCCAGCAGTGAAAGGGTTACAGGGAACACCGGGGAGCTGTTTTTT. It translates to CASSERVTGNTGELFF.

The chain links TRBV12-3 or TRBV12-4 to TRBJ2-7; no clear D gene. V was cut by 5 bases and J by 3 bases, with 17 bases left in between. The CDR3 extends over 15 amino acids. The CDR3 reads CASSPFLTALYEQYF. CDR3 in DNA: TGTGCCAGCAGTCCCTTCTTGACGGCCCTCTACGAGCAGTACTTC.

This clonotype was counted at least ten times. The chain uses TRBV7-9 and TRBJ2-3; D gene uncertain. The CDR3 totals 12 residues. The germline CDR1 and CDR2 sequences are SEHNR and FQNEAQ (reference sequence). V lost 4 bases to trimming and J lost 6 bases, with 8 bases between them. The CDR3 DNA sequence: TGTGCCAGCAGCTCCCTAATGGATACGCAGTATTTT. Its protein is CASSSLMDTQYF.

The chain combines TRBV4-1 with TRBJ2-7; either TRBD1 or TRBD2 may fit D (5 bases each). CDR1 is MGHRA, CDR2 YSYEKL, per germline. The length of the CDR3 is 14 residues. V lost 0 bases and J lost 6, with 12 bases in between. CDR3 sequence (DNA): TGCGCCAGCAGCCAAGATCCGGGACGGGGCGAGCAGTACTTC. Its protein is CASSQDPGRGEQYF.